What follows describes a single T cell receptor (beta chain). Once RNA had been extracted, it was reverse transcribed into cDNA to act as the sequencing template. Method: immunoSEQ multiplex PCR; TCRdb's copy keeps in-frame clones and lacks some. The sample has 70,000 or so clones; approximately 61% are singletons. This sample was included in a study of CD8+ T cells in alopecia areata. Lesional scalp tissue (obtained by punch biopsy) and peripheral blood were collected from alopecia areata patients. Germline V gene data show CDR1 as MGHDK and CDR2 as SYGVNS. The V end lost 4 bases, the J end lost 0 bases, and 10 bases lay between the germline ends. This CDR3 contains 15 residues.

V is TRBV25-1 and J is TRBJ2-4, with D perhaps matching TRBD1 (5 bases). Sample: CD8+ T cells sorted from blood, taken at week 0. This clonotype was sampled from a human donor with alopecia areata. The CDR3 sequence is CASSAQQGAKNIQYF. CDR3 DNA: TGTGCCAGCAGTGCCCAGCAGGGAGCCAAAAACATTCAGTACTTC.